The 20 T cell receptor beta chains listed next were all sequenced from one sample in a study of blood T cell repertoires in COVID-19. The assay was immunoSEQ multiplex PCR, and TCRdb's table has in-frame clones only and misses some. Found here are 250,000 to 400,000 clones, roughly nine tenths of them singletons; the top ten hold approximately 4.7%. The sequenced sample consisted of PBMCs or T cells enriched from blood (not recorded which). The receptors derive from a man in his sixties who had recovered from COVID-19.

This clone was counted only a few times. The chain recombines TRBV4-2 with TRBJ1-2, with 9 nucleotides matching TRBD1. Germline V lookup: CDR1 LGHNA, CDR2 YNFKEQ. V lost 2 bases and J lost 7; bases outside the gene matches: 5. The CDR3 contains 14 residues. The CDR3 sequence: CASSQTGGGGGYTF. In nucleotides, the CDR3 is TGTGCCAGCAGCCAAACAGGGGGCGGCGGTGGCTACACCTTC.

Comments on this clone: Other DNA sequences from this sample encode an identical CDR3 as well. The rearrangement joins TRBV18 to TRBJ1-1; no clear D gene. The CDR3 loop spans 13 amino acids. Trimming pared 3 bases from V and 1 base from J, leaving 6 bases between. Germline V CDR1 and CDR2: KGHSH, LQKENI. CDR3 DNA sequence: TGTGCCAGCTCACCCTCAGGGAACACTGAAGCTTTCTTT. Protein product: CASSPSGNTEAFF.

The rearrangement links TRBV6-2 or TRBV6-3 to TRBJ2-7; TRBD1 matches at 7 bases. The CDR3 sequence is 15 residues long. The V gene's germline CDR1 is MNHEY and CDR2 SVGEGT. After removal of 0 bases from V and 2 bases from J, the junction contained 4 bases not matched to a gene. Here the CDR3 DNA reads TGTGCCAGCAGTTACTCCGCACAGGGGACCTACGAGCAGTACTTC. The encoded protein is CASSYSAQGTYEQYF.

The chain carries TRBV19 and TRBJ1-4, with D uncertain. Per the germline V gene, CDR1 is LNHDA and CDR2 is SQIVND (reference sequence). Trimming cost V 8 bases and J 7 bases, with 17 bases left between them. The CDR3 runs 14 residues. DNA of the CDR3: TGTGCCAGTCGAAGGGAGCTTATAGGTGAAAAACTGTTTTTT. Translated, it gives CASRRELIGEKLFF.

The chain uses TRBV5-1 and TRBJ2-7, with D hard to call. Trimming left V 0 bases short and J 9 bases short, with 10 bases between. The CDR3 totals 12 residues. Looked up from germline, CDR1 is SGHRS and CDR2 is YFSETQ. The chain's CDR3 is CASSLVAAGQYF. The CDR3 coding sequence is TGCGCCAGCAGCTTGGTGGCAGCAGGGCAGTACTTC.

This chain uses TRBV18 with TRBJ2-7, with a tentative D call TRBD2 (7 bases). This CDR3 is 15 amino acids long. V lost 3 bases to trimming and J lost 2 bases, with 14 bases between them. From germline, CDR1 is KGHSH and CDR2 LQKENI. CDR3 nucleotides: TGTGCCAGCTCACCCGGGGAGGGGGTGACCTACGAGCAGTACTTC. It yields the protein CASSPGEGVTYEQYF.

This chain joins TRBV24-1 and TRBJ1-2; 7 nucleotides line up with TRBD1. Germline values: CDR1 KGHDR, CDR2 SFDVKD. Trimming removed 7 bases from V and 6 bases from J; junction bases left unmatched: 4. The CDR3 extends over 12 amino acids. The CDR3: CATRGDRDGYTF. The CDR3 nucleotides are TGTGCCACCAGGGGAGACAGGGATGGCTACACCTTC.

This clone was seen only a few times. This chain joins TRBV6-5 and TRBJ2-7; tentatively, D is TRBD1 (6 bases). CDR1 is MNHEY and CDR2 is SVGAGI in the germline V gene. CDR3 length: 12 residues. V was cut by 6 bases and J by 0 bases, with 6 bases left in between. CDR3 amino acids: CASRDSSYEQYF. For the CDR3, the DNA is TGTGCCAGCAGGGACAGCTCCTACGAGCAGTACTTC.

CDR3 residues: CATSDRLAASSYEQYF. CDR3 nucleotides: TGTGCCACCAGTGATAGACTAGCGGCAAGCTCCTACGAGCAGTACTTC. This chain connects TRBV24-1 to TRBJ2-7, with 9 bases that match TRBD2. The germline V gene has CDR1 KGHDR and CDR2 SFDVKD. After removal of 3 bases from V and 0 bases from J, the junction contained 5 bases not matched to a gene. The CDR3 is 16 residues long.

CDR3 sequence: CSVGSERAYNEQFF. In DNA form, the CDR3 reads TGCAGCGTGGGTAGCGAGAGGGCCTACAATGAGCAGTTCTTC. The V call is TRBV29-1, the J call TRBJ2-1, with D maybe TRBD2 (5 bases). V was cut by 6 bases and J by 2 bases, with 14 bases left in between. Per germline, CDR1 SQVTM and CDR2 ANQGSEA. The length of the CDR3 is 14 residues.

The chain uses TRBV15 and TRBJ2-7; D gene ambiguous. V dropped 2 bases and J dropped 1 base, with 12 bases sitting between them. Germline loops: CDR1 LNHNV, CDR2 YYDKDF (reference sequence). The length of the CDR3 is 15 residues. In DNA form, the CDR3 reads TGTGCCACCAGCAGAAACGGAGACCTTTCCTACGAGCAGTACTTC. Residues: CATSRNGDLSYEQYF.

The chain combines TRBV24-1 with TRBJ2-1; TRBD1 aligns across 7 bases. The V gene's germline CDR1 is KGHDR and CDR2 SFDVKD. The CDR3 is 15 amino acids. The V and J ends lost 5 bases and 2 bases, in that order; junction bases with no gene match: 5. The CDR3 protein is CATSGTGSAYNEQFF. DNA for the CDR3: TGTGCCACCAGTGGGACAGGAAGCGCCTACAATGAGCAGTTCTTC.

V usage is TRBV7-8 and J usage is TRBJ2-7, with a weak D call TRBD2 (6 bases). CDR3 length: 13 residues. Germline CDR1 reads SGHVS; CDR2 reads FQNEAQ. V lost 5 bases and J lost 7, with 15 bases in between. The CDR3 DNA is TGTGCCAGCAGCCTTGGGACTGCGCTAGAGCAGTACTTC. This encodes CASSLGTALEQYF. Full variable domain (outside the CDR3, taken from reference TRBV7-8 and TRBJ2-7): GAGVSQSPRYKVAKRGQDVALRCDPISGHVSLFWYQQALGQGPEFLTYFQNEAQLDKSGLPSDRFFAERPEGSVSTLKIQRTQQEDSAVYLCASSLGTALEQYFGPGTRLTVT.

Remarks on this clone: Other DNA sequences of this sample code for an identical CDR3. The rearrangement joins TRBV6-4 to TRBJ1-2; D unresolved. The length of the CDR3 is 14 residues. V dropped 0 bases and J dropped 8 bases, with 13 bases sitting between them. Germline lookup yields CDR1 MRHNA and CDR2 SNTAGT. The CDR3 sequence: CASSDSIGGGGYTF. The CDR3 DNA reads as TGTGCCAGCAGTGACTCGATAGGCGGCGGGGGCTACACCTTC.

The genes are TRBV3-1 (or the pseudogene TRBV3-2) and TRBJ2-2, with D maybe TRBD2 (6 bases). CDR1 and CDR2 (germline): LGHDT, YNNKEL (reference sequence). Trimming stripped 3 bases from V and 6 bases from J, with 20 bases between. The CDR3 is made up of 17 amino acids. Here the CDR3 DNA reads TGTGCCAGCAGCCAGGGCGAATATAGCGGTAACCCCGGGGAGCTGTTTTTT. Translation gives CASSQGEYSGNPGELFF.

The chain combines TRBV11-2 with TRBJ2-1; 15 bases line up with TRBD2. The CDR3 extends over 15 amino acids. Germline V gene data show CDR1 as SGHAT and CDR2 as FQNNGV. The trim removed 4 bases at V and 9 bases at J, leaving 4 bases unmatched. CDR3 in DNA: TGTGCCAGCAGCTCGGGACTAGCGGGGGGAGGTGAGCAGTTCTTC. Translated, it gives CASSSGLAGGGEQFF.

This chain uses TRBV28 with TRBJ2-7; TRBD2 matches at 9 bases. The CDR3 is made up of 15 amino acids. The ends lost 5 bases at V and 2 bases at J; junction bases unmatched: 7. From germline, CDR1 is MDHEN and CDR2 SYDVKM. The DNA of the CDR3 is TGTGCCAGCAGTAGCCGGACTAGCGTCACCTACGAGCAGTACTTC. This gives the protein CASSSRTSVTYEQYF.

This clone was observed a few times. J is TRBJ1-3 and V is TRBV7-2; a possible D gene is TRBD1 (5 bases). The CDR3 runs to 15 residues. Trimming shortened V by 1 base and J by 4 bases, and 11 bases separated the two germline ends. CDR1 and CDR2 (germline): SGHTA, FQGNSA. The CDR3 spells CASSLGQSLGNTIYF. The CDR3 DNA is TGTGCCAGCAGCTTAGGACAGTCTTTGGGAAACACCATATATTTT. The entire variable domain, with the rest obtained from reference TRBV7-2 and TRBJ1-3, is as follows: GAGVSQSPSNKVTEKGKDVELRCDPISGHTALYWYRQSLGQGLEFLIYFQGNSAPDKSGLPSDRFSAERTGGSVSTLTIQRTQQEDSAVYLCASSLGQSLGNTIYFGEGSWLTVV.

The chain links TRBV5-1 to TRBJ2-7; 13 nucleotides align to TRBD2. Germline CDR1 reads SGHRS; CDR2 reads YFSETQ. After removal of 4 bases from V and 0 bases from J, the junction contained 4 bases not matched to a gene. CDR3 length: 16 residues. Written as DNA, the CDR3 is TGCGCCAGCAGCCTCCGGACTAGCGGGAGCTCCTACGAGCAGTACTTC. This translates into CASSLRTSGSSYEQYF. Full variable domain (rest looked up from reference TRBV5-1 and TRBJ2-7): KAGVTQTPRYLIKTRGQQVTLSCSPISGHRSVSWYQQTPGQGLQFLFEYFSETQRNKGNFPGRFSGRQFSNSRSEMNVSTLELGDSALYLCASSLRTSGSSYEQYFGPGTRLTVT.

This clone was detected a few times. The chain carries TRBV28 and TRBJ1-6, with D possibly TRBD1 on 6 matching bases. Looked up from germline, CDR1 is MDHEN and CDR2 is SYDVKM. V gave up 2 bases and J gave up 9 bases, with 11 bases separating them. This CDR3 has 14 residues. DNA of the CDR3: TGTGCCAGCAGTTTAGGCCTAGGGGGTTCACCCCTCCACTTT. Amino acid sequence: CASSLGLGGSPLHF.